This entry lists 4 T cell receptor beta chains sequenced from one sample in a study of read filtering for tumor transcriptome and immune sequencing. The library was built from roughly 400 ng RNA with molecular barcoded adaptors for alpha/delta and beta/gamma chains. TCRdb ran MiXCR on the reads and lists one entry per CDR3 protein. The sample comprises some 39,000 distinct CDR3 sequences, 13% to 15% of which are singletons, and less than 20% rests with the top ten. Source material: a population of CD138-negative cells sorted from bone marrow. These receptors all stem from a donor at least 40 years old with multiple myeloma.

This clonotype showed up many times. This chain links TRBV2 with TRBJ1-1, with TRBD1 matching over 8 bases. Germline CDR1 SNHLY, CDR2 FYNNEI. CDR3 length: 12 residues. J was trimmed by 4 bases and V by 8 bases; bases with no gene match: 3. The CDR3 loop is CASGTGITEAFF. In nucleotides, the CDR3 is TGTGCCAGCGGGACAGGAATCACTGAAGCTTTCTTT.

In this sample, this clonotype turned up many times. The chain joins TRBV12-3 or TRBV12-4 to TRBJ1-2; D is possibly TRBD1 (5 bases). Trimming shortened V by 5 bases and J by 4 bases, and 11 bases separated the two germline ends. The CDR3 spans 13 residues. The CDR3 DNA reads TGTGCCAGCAGTGTTAGGGGTGGCTATGGCTACACCTTC. Protein sequence: CASSVRGGYGYTF.

This clonotype was seen many times. This sequence joins TRBV13 and TRBJ2-3; 9 bases align to TRBD2. CDR3 length: 14 residues. Per the germline V gene, CDR1 is PRHDT and CDR2 is FYEKMQ (reference sequence). J was trimmed by 5 bases and V by 6 bases; bases with no gene match: 6. CDR3 loop: CASRPAGGRDTQYF. In DNA form, the CDR3 reads TGTGCCAGCAGACCTGCGGGGGGGCGAGATACGCAGTATTTT. The complete variable domain, with remaining parts taken from reference TRBV13 and TRBJ2-3, reads AAGVIQSPRHLIKEKRETATLKCYPIPRHDTVYWYQQGPGQDPQFLISFYEKMQSDKGSIPDRFSAQQFSDYHSELNMSSLELGDSALYFCASRPAGGRDTQYFGPGTRLTVL.

This clonotype was seen at least ten times. The chain couples TRBV15 to TRBJ1-5; no definite D call. The V gene's germline CDR1 is LNHNV and CDR2 YYDKDF (reference sequence). Trimming pared 1 base from V and 0 bases from J, leaving 7 bases between. The CDR3 loop spans 15 amino acids. CDR3 nucleotides: TGTGCCACCAGCAGAGGGGAGGTTAGCAATCAGCCCCAGCATTTT. It translates to CATSRGEVSNQPQHF.